The sequence of this T cell receptor beta chain was determined in a study of blood T cell repertoires in COVID-19. Trimming took off 2 bases at V and 3 bases at J, with 17 bases between the two ends. The CDR3 sequence is 16 residues long. Germline V CDR1 and CDR2: PRHDT, FYEKMQ (reference sequence). Only in-frame clones appear in the TCRdb table, and some are missing; sequencing was by immunoSEQ multiplex PCR. The sample contains a few hundred thousand clones, 80% of which appear only once. This chain connects TRBV13 to TRBJ2-7, with D maybe TRBD2 (5 bases). Sequencing was performed on PBMCs or T cells enriched from blood (not recorded which). The clonotype was recovered from a man aged 30 to 39 with acute COVID-19. CDR3 loop: CASSLFEGTGYYEQYF. For the CDR3, the DNA is TGTGCCAGCAGCTTATTCGAGGGAACGGGCTACTACGAGCAGTACTTC.